The 15 T cell receptor beta chains presented below share a single source sample, sequenced in a study of blood T cell repertoires in COVID-19. The repertoire was sequenced with immunoSEQ multiplex PCR; TCRdb's copy has only in-frame clones and lacks some. The sample consists of approximately 170,000 clones, around 85% of them appearing once. Sequencing was carried out using peripheral blood. The source is a young man with acute or convalescent COVID-19.

The chain recombines TRBV9 with TRBJ1-2; 9 bases line up with TRBD1. Trimming removed 0 bases from V and 3 bases from J; junction bases left unmatched: 3. Germline V gene data show CDR1 as SGDLS and CDR2 as YYNGEE. CDR3 length: 15 amino acids. The DNA of the CDR3 is TGTGCCAGCAGCGTAGATAACAGGGGGCACTATGGCTACACCTTC. Translated, it gives CASSVDNRGHYGYTF.

The V call is TRBV6-1, the J call TRBJ2-1; D not resolved. The V gene's germline CDR1 is MNHNS and CDR2 SASEGT. Trimming removed 1 base at V and 0 bases at J, with 7 bases between. The CDR3 is 15 amino acids. For the CDR3, the DNA is TGTGCCAGCAGTGAAGTATTGAGCTCCTACAATGAGCAGTTCTTC. Residues: CASSEVLSSYNEQFF.

The rearrangement links TRBV20-1 to TRBJ2-1; 15 bases are a match to TRBD2. With V trimmed by 3 bases and J by 9 bases, 12 bases remained unmatched. CDR1 DFQATT and CDR2 SNEGSKA come from the germline V gene (reference sequence). The CDR3 loop spans 17 amino acids. The CDR3 loop reads CSASGLAGGQGFGEQFF. CDR3 coding DNA: TGCAGTGCTAGTGGACTAGCGGGGGGGCAGGGTTTTGGTGAGCAGTTCTTC.

The chain uses TRBV7-2 and TRBJ1-2; weak D call: TRBD1 (5 bases). The CDR3 extends over 14 amino acids. The V end lost 5 bases, the J end lost 4 bases, and 14 bases lay between the germline ends. The germline CDR1 and CDR2 sequences are SGHTA and FQGNSA. The CDR3 here is CASSVRVSGYGYTF. The CDR3 DNA reads as TGTGCCAGCAGCGTCAGGGTTTCGGGCTATGGCTACACCTTC. Based on the CDR3 plus reference TRBV7-2 and TRBJ1-2, the full variable domain is GAGVSQSPSNKVTEKGKDVELRCDPISGHTALYWYRQSLGQGLEFLIYFQGNSAPDKSGLPSDRFSAERTGGSVSTLTIQRTQQEDSAVYLCASSVRVSGYGYTFGSGTRLTVV.

This chain links TRBV30 with TRBJ1-2; the match to TRBD1 covers 7 bases. CDR1 and CDR2 from the germline V gene are GTSNPN and SVGIG (reference sequence). Trimming at V came to 2 bases and at J to 7 bases, leaving 7 bases not matched to a gene. There are 13 residues in the CDR3. CDR3 in amino acids: CAWSPQGEVGYTF. The CDR3 region has the DNA TGTGCCTGGAGTCCGCAGGGGGAGGTTGGCTACACCTTC.

The chain couples TRBV3-1 (or the pseudogene TRBV3-2) to TRBJ2-3; 12 positions match TRBD2. CDR3 length: 19 residues. CDR1 is LGHDT and CDR2 is YNNKEL in the germline V gene (reference sequence). The V gene end was trimmed by 4 bases and the J gene end by 6 bases; junction bases not matched to a gene: 17. CDR3: CASSLRPPLAGGPRDTQYF. CDR3 DNA sequence: TGTGCCAGCAGCCTCCGGCCCCCGCTAGCGGGGGGGCCTAGGGATACGCAGTATTTT.

This clone was observed a few times. The genes are TRBV2 and TRBJ1-5; 8 bases fit TRBD1. CDR1 and CDR2 (germline): SNHLY, FYNNEI. This CDR3 comprises 16 residues. Germline trimming cut 8 bases from V and 6 bases from J; bases unmatched to any gene: 15. This CDR3 reads CASGPGRGQLGQPQHF. The CDR3 region has the DNA TGTGCCAGCGGCCCGGGCAGGGGGCAGTTGGGTCAGCCCCAGCATTTT.

The chain carries TRBV19 and TRBJ2-1; TRBD1 matches 7 bases. The V segment lost 3 bases and the J segment 0 bases; nucleotides outside the gene matches: 8. Germline V gives CDR1 LNHDA, CDR2 SQIVND (reference sequence). The CDR3 is 17 amino acids. CDR3 sequence: CASSIRLRGSSYNEQFF. In DNA, the CDR3 is TGTGCCAGTAGTATTCGACTCAGGGGGAGCTCCTACAATGAGCAGTTCTTC. Complete variable domain (other parts from reference TRBV19 and TRBJ2-1): DGGITQSPKYLFRKEGQNVTLSCEQNLNHDAMYWYRQDPGQGLRLIYYSQIVNDFQKGDIAEGYSVSREKKESFPLTVTSAQKNPTAFYLCASSIRLRGSSYNEQFFGPGTRLTVL.

V and J are TRBV28 and TRBJ1-1, with 8 bases fitting TRBD1. Trimming at V came to 5 bases and at J to 10 bases, leaving 9 bases not matched to a gene. Germline CDR1 is MDHEN and CDR2 is SYDVKM. This CDR3 has 13 residues. CDR3 DNA: TGTGCCAGCAGTCGGGGACAGGTGAAGAGAGCTTTCTTT. This sequence encodes CASSRGQVKRAFF.

This rearrangement joins TRBV29-1 to TRBJ2-1, with 10 bases that match TRBD1. The germline V gene has CDR1 SQVTM and CDR2 ANQGSEA. The length of the CDR3 is 15 residues. Trimming took 3 bases from V and 5 from J; bases not matched to a gene: 7. The CDR3 region is CSVDPQGTGDNEQFF. The CDR3 bases are TGCAGCGTTGACCCTCAGGGGACAGGGGACAATGAGCAGTTCTTC.

The chain employs TRBV28 and TRBJ1-3; 9 nucleotides align to TRBD1. Germline V gene lookup returns CDR1 MDHEN and CDR2 SYDVKM. The CDR3 extends over 16 amino acids. The ends lost 3 bases at V and 5 bases at J; junction bases unmatched: 8. The CDR3: CASSLGQGGGRNTIYF. The CDR3 bases are TGTGCCAGCAGTTTGGGACAGGGAGGTGGAAGAAACACCATATATTTT.

This chain joins TRBV29-1 and TRBJ2-1; 7 bases map to TRBD2. The length of the CDR3 is 14 residues. CDR1 is SQVTM, CDR2 ANQGSEA, per germline. The V gene end was trimmed by 4 bases and the J gene end by 1 base; junction bases not matched to a gene: 4. The CDR3 here is CSVAPSGSYNEQFF. In DNA, the CDR3 is TGCAGCGTTGCGCCTAGCGGTTCCTACAATGAGCAGTTCTTC.

V and J are TRBV5-6 and TRBJ1-2; D is undetermined. The V end was cut by 2 bases, the J end by 2 bases, with 7 bases between. This CDR3 is 13 amino acids long. The germline gives CDR1 SGHDT, CDR2 YYEEEE. CDR3 sequence reads: CASSFGLNYGYTF. The CDR3 region has the DNA TGTGCCAGCAGCTTCGGACTCAACTATGGCTACACCTTC. The entire variable domain, with the rest obtained from reference TRBV5-6 and TRBJ1-2, is as follows: DAGVTQSPTHLIKTRGQQVTLRCSPKSGHDTVSWYQQALGQGPQFIFQYYEEEERQRGNFPDRFSGHQFPNYSSELNVNALLLGDSALYLCASSFGLNYGYTFGSGTRLTVV.

The chain uses TRBV30 and TRBJ2-3, with 12 bases matching TRBD1. Germline V CDR1 and CDR2: GTSNPN, SVGIG (reference sequence). The length of the CDR3 is 14 residues. Trimming cost V 5 bases and J 3 bases; bases outside gene matches: 3. The CDR3 DNA reads as TGTGCCTGGGGGACAGGGGGCGCTACAGATACGCAGTATTTT. It yields the protein CAWGTGGATDTQYF.

The sample holds one count of this clone. This chain connects TRBV27 to TRBJ2-2; maybe TRBD2 (7 bases). Trimming left V 7 bases short and J 4 bases short, with 19 bases between. The germline V gene has CDR1 MNHEY and CDR2 SMNVEV (reference sequence). The CDR3 loop spans 16 amino acids. The CDR3, as DNA: TGTGCCAGCAAATGGGAGGGGGGTATTAGCACCGGGGAGCTGTTTTTT. As protein: CASKWEGGISTGELFF.